This T cell receptor beta chain was captured by sequencing in a study of T cell responses to AZD1222 COVID-19 vaccine. V was pared by 4 bases and J by 0 bases, with 17 bases between. This CDR3 spans 17 amino acids. Germline V CDR1 and CDR2: SGHRS, YFSETQ. Sequenced by immunoSEQ multiplex PCR; TCRdb stores in-frame clones only, minus some. The sample shows 90,000 to 150,000 clones, roughly 90% of them seen only once. The source of this sequence is an adult in good health. The chain has TRBV5-1 and TRBJ1-3, with D possibly being TRBD1 (6 bases). This specimen consisted of peripheral blood, obtained on day 0 of AZD1222 vaccination. CDR3 nucleotides: TGCGCCAGCAGCATAACGGACGGGACACTCTCTGGAAACACCATATATTTT. Translating it yields CASSITDGTLSGNTIYF.